The 21 T cell receptor beta chains below were found in one sample sequenced in a study of T cells in narcolepsy. Sequencing used immunoSEQ multiplex PCR; TCRdb keeps in-frame clones, though not all of them. The repertoire consists of some 24,000 clones, with approximately 85% occurring once and the leading ten covering around 1.4%. The specimen sequenced was CD45RA- memory CD4+ T cells from PBMCs. The source is a human donor with narcolepsy.

CDR3 bases: TGTGCCAGCAGCCGATTTTTGGCTGAGCAGTACTTC. Amino acid sequence: CASSRFLAEQYF. The chain uses TRBV13 and TRBJ2-7; D uncertain. Germline V gene sequence: CDR1 PRHDT, CDR2 FYEKMQ (reference sequence). V lost 5 bases and J 7 bases, leaving 12 bases between the germline ends. The CDR3 loop spans 12 amino acids.

V and J are TRBV6-1 and TRBJ1-4; D might be TRBD1 (6 bases). The germline gives CDR1 MNHNS, CDR2 SASEGT. The CDR3 is 16 amino acids. V lost 3 bases and J 4 bases, leaving 15 bases between the germline ends. The DNA for the CDR3 is TGTGCCAGCAGTGAGACCAGGGGTGATGGTAATGAAAAACTGTTTTTT. Residues: CASSETRGDGNEKLFF.

The gene calls are TRBV30 and TRBJ2-1; 10 bases line up with TRBD2. Germline V gene sequence: CDR1 GTSNPN, CDR2 SVGIG (reference sequence). The junction had 5 bases not matched to a gene; V was cut back by 0 bases and J by 6 bases. The CDR3 is made up of 15 amino acids. The CDR3 DNA reads TGTGCCTGGAGTGTATCTAGCGGGAGACTCAATGAGCAGTTCTTC. Residues: CAWSVSSGRLNEQFF.

The chain combines TRBV5-1 with TRBJ2-5, with TRBD1 identical over 7 bases. Germline V CDR1 and CDR2: SGHRS, YFSETQ. The CDR3 has 14 residues. After removal of 0 bases from V and 5 bases from J, the junction contained 4 bases not matched to a gene. The CDR3 DNA sequence: TGCGCCAGCAGCTTGGGACAGGGCATGGAGACCCAGTACTTC. Amino acids: CASSLGQGMETQYF.

The sample holds a few counts of this clone. The chain carries TRBV13 and TRBJ1-3, with D unclear. Germline V lookup: CDR1 PRHDT, CDR2 FYEKMQ (reference sequence). Between the trimmed V and J ends, which lost 3 bases and 0 bases, there was a span of 3 bases. The CDR3 contains 13 residues. The CDR3: CASSFLSGNTIYF. In DNA form, the CDR3 reads TGTGCCAGCAGCTTCCTCTCTGGAAACACCATATATTTT.

J is TRBJ2-1 and V is TRBV5-4; TRBD2 agrees at 7 bases. V gave up 2 bases and J gave up 9 bases; unmatched junction bases: 8. The CDR3 is 14 amino acids. CDR1 SGHNT and CDR2 YYREEE come from the germline V gene (reference sequence). In DNA form, the CDR3 reads TGTGCCAGCAGCTTTAGTGAGCGGGGCAGTGAGCAGTTCTTC. Protein product: CASSFSERGSEQFF.

This clone was detected a few times. This sequence joins TRBV14 and TRBJ2-2, with TRBD2 matching 7 bases. V trimming: 1 base; J trimming: 8 bases; junction bases outside the gene matches: 7. The germline V gene encodes CDR1 SGHDN and CDR2 FVKESK. CDR3 size: 15 residues. Written as DNA, the CDR3 is TGTGCCAGCAGCCAAGCGGCTAGCGGCCTTGGGGAGCTGTTTTTT. This gives the protein CASSQAASGLGELFF.

The chain employs TRBV18 and TRBJ2-4; 10 bases are shared with TRBD2. V was pared by 6 bases and J by 8 bases, with 16 bases of the junction left unmatched. Germline V gene sequence: CDR1 KGHSH, CDR2 LQKENI. The CDR3 has 17 amino acids. The CDR3 DNA reads TGTGCCAGCTCCCAACTAGGCCCTAGCGGGAGTTGGTACATTCAGTACTTC. Encoded protein: CASSQLGPSGSWYIQYF.

The V and J genes are TRBV27 and TRBJ2-4; a possible D gene is TRBD2 (5 bases). V gave up 3 bases and J gave up 0 bases, with 12 bases separating them. There are 16 residues in the CDR3. Looked up from germline, CDR1 is MNHEY and CDR2 is SMNVEV (reference sequence). CDR3 DNA sequence: TGTGCCAGCAGTTTTCGACTATACCTAGCCAAAAACATTCAGTACTTC. This translates into CASSFRLYLAKNIQYF.

For this clone: A junction end diverges from the germline sequence, so it may reflect a read error. The chain joins TRBV5-1 to TRBJ2-3; 10 bases align to TRBD2. There are 16 residues in the CDR3. The germline gives CDR1 SGHRS, CDR2 YFSETQ. The CDR3 nucleotides are TGCGCCAGCAACTTGGGGCTAGCGGGAGCGAGAGATACGCAGTATTTT. Its translation is CASNLGLAGARDTQYF. The full variable domain, completed using reference TRBV5-1 and TRBJ2-3, is KAGVTQTPRYLIKTRGQQVTLSCSPISGHRSVSWYQQTPGQGLQFLFEYFSETQRNKGNFPGRFSGRQFSNSRSEMNVSTLELGDSALYLCASNLGLAGARDTQYFGPGTRLTVL.

This chain joins TRBV28 and TRBJ2-2; 7 bases fit TRBD2. Germline V gene lookup returns CDR1 MDHEN and CDR2 SYDVKM. CDR3 length: 17 amino acids. The ends lost 2 bases at V and 7 bases at J; junction bases unmatched: 13. DNA for the CDR3: TGTGCCAGCAGTTTAGATAGTTTTTCGGGAGGCGGCGGGGAGCTGTTTTTT. Residues: CASSLDSFSGGGGELFF.

The gene calls are TRBV4-2 and TRBJ2-7, with a possible D match to TRBD2 (6 bases). This CDR3 is 16 amino acids long. Germline V gene data show CDR1 as LGHNA and CDR2 as YNFKEQ. Trimming took off 5 bases at V and 3 bases at J, with 20 bases between the two ends. In nucleotides, the CDR3 is TGTGCCAGCAGCGAATACGGTGGGGGGTCTGGCTACGAGCAGTACTTC. This codes for CASSEYGGGSGYEQYF.

The V gene is TRBV11-2, the J gene TRBJ2-1, with a weak D call TRBD1 (6 bases). Per germline, CDR1 SGHAT and CDR2 FQNNGV. V lost 5 bases, J lost 7 bases, and 9 bases lay in between. There are 12 residues in the CDR3. CDR3 DNA: TGTGCCAGCAGCGTACAGGGAAATGAGCAGTTCTTC. This encodes CASSVQGNEQFF.

V usage is TRBV2 and J usage is TRBJ2-6, with a weak D call TRBD2 (5 bases). With 7 bases removed from V and 6 bases from J, the gap between germline ends came to 16 bases. Germline values: CDR1 SNHLY, CDR2 FYNNEI. This CDR3 has 15 amino acids. CDR3: CASKSRESVANVLTF. The DNA for the CDR3 is TGTGCCAGCAAGTCGAGGGAAAGTGTGGCCAACGTCCTGACTTTC. The full variable domain, completed using reference TRBV2 and TRBJ2-6, is EPEVTQTPSHQVTQMGQEVILRCVPISNHLYFYWYRQILGQKVEFLVSFYNNEISEKSEIFDDQFSVERPDGSNFTLKIRSTKLEDSAMYFCASKSRESVANVLTFGAGSRLTVL.

The V gene is TRBV5-6, the J gene TRBJ1-5; TRBD1 aligns across 7 bases. The germline V gene encodes CDR1 SGHDT and CDR2 YYEEEE. CDR3 length: 16 residues. V lost 1 base to trimming and J lost 5 bases; unmatched junction nucleotides: 9. CDR3: CASSLNFDREDQPQHF. DNA for the CDR3: TGTGCCAGCAGCTTGAACTTTGACAGGGAGGATCAGCCCCAGCATTTT. Variable domain in full (rest from reference TRBV5-6 and TRBJ1-5): DAGVTQSPTHLIKTRGQQVTLRCSPKSGHDTVSWYQQALGQGPQFIFQYYEEEERQRGNFPDRFSGHQFPNYSSELNVNALLLGDSALYLCASSLNFDREDQPQHFGDGTRLSIL.

V and J are TRBV7-8 and TRBJ1-4; 10 bases agree with TRBD1. The CDR3 has 15 residues. J lost 5 bases, V lost 5 bases, and 5 bases had no gene match. CDR1 is SGHVS, CDR2 FQNEAQ, per germline. The CDR3 bases are TGTGCCAGCAGCGACAGGGGGCGTAGGAATGAAAAACTGTTTTTT. Translated: CASSDRGRRNEKLFF.

This sequence joins TRBV2 and TRBJ2-2, with D possibly TRBD2 on 6 matching bases. This CDR3 spans 14 amino acids. CDR1 and CDR2 (germline): SNHLY, FYNNEI. Trimming left V 6 bases short and J 4 bases short, with 12 bases between. The DNA for the CDR3 is TGTGCCAGCAGGACGGGGCGGGGCACCGGGGAGCTGTTTTTT. Amino acid sequence: CASRTGRGTGELFF.

This sequence joins TRBV5-1 and TRBJ2-5; 7 positions match TRBD1. There are 15 residues in the CDR3. In germline, CDR1 is SGHRS, CDR2 YFSETQ. The V gene end was trimmed by 3 bases and the J gene end by 5 bases; junction bases not matched to a gene: 10. The CDR3 DNA follows: TGCGCCAGCAGCTCGGGGACGACAGGGTGGGAGACCCAGTACTTC. Translated: CASSSGTTGWETQYF. The variable domain in full, with the rest retrieved from reference TRBV5-1 and TRBJ2-5, is KAGVTQTPRYLIKTRGQQVTLSCSPISGHRSVSWYQQTPGQGLQFLFEYFSETQRNKGNFPGRFSGRQFSNSRSEMNVSTLELGDSALYLCASSSGTTGWETQYFGPGTRLLVL.

V and J are TRBV7-2 and TRBJ1-4, with D tentatively TRBD1 (6 bases). Germline V CDR1 and CDR2: SGHTA, FQGNSA. V lost 3 bases to trimming and J lost 4 bases, with 12 bases between them. The CDR3 spans 15 residues. The CDR3 sequence: CASSFWGRSNEKLFF. Written as DNA, the CDR3 is TGTGCCAGCAGCTTCTGGGGGCGCAGTAATGAAAAACTGTTTTTT.

This chain uses TRBV2 with TRBJ2-7; tentatively, D is TRBD2 (5 bases). V dropped 9 bases and J dropped 0 bases, with 21 bases sitting between them. Germline loops: CDR1 SNHLY, CDR2 FYNNEI. The CDR3 runs 16 residues. The CDR3 sequence: CASRAQRRMPSYEQYF. In DNA form, the CDR3 reads TGTGCCAGTCGGGCTCAGCGGAGAATGCCCTCCTACGAGCAGTACTTC.

This chain uses TRBV29-1 with TRBJ1-5, with 10 bases fitting TRBD1. J lost 4 bases, V lost 4 bases, and 7 bases had no gene match. Germline V gives CDR1 SQVTM, CDR2 ANQGSEA. The CDR3 is 15 residues long. CDR3 bases: TGCAGCGTTGCGGGACAGGGGACCGGGAATCAGCCCCAGCATTTT. Residues: CSVAGQGTGNQPQHF. Full variable domain (outside the CDR3, taken from reference TRBV29-1 and TRBJ1-5): SAVISQKPSRDICQRGTSLTIQCQVDSQVTMMFWYRQQPGQSLTLIATANQGSEATYESGFVIDKFPISRPNLTFSTLTVSNMSPEDSSIYLCSVAGQGTGNQPQHFGDGTRLSIL.